The entry that follows covers one T cell receptor (beta chain) sequence. Its matching antigen is unknown. This same CDR3 is encoded by further DNA sequences in the sample. The record originates from a study of shared clonotypes between healthy human individuals. Findings of the study overall: Apart from blood, nothing was sampled; tissue repertoires likely differ. Across subsets, estimated richness was generally greater for naive than for memory populations.

Memory CD4+ cells were the fraction left after CD45RA+ naive selection. Only in-frame clones appear in the TCRdb table, and some are missing; sequencing was by immunoSEQ multiplex PCR. The sample lists 2 million to 2.5 million clones, approximately 93% occurring once. Germline V CDR1 and CDR2: SGHTA, FQGTGA. This CDR3 contains 15 residues. The V segment lost 5 bases and the J segment 0 bases; nucleotides outside the gene matches: 2. This TCR came from a man between 18 and 29 years old in good health. Some clones in this sample may be carry-over from other donors' samples. Sequenced input: naive CD4+ T cells from PBMCs. This sample's subset: CD45RA+ positively selected. The V call is TRBV7-3, the J call TRBJ2-1, with 9 bases identical to TRBD2. CDR3: CASSPSGNSYNEQFF. CDR3 sequence (DNA): TGTGCCAGCAGCCCTAGCGGGAACTCCTACAATGAGCAGTTCTTC.